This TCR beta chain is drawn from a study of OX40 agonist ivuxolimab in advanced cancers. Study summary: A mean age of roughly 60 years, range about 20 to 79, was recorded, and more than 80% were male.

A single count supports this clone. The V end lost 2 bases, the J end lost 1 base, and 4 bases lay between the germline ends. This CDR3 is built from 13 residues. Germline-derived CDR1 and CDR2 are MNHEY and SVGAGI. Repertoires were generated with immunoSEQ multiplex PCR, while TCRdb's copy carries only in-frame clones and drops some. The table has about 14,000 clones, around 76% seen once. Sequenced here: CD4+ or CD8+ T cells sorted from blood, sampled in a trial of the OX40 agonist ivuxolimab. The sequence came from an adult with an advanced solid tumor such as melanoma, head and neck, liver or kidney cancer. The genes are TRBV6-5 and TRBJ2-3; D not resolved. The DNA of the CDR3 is TGTGCCAGCAGTTACCGCGGCACAGATACGCAGTATTTT. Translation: CASSYRGTDTQYF.